This T cell receptor (beta chain) was profiled in a study of read filtering for tumor transcriptome and immune sequencing. Study findings and constraints: Without single-read clonotypes, shared clonotype proportions correlated more between IR-seq and RNA-seq.

Germline assignment: CDR1 MNHNS and CDR2 SASEGT. The CDR3 is 14 amino acids. J gave up 5 bases and V 5 bases, and 8 bases lay outside the gene matches. There are many counts of this clonotype. Its antigen is as yet unknown. From 400 to 450 ng of RNA, a library with molecular barcoded alpha/delta and beta/gamma adaptors was made. Each CDR3 protein gets one entry after TCRdb re-called the reads with MiXCR. The table includes 30,000 to 45,000 distinct CDR3 sequences, roughly an eighth detected once. The V gene is TRBV6-1, the J gene TRBJ1-1; 7 bases agree with TRBD1. This clonotype was sampled from a donor aged 40 or older with multiple myeloma. Sequencing was done on a sample of a population of CD138-negative cells sorted from bone marrow. The chain's CDR3 is CASSLQGRGTEAFF. CDR3 coding DNA: TGTGCCAGCAGTCTACAGGGGAGAGGGACTGAAGCTTTCTTT.